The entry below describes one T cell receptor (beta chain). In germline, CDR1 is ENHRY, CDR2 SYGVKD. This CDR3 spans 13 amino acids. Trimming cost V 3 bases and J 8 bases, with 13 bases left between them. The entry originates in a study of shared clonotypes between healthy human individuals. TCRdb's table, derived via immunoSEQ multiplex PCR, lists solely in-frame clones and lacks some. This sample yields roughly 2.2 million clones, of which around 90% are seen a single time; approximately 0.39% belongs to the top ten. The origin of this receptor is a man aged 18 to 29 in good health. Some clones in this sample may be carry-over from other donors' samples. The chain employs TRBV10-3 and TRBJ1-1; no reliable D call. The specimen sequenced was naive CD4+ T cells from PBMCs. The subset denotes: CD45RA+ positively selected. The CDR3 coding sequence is TGTGCCATCAGTGATTGGGCCACAATCGAAGCTTTCTTT. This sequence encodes CAISDWATIEAFF.